One TCR beta chain is described in this entry. The sample originates from a study of CD8 T cells in ankylosing spondylitis. Using its own MiXCR run on the 5' RACE reads, TCRdb lists one record per CDR3 protein. The table shows approximately 200,000 distinct CDR3 sequences, with around 13% occurring only once. Sequenced: blood, either unsorted or a sorted T cell fraction (not recorded which). This receptor was obtained from a male donor with ankylosing spondylitis or in good health (not recorded which).

CDR3 loop: CASRLTGFDTEAFF. Here the CDR3 DNA reads TGTGCCAGCAGACTGACAGGGTTCGACACTGAAGCTTTCTTT. The chain recombines TRBV7-9 with TRBJ1-1; 7 bases match TRBD1. Germline CDR1 is SEHNR and CDR2 is FQNEAQ (reference sequence). The CDR3 totals 14 residues. Trimming cost V 6 bases and J 3 bases; bases outside gene matches: 7.